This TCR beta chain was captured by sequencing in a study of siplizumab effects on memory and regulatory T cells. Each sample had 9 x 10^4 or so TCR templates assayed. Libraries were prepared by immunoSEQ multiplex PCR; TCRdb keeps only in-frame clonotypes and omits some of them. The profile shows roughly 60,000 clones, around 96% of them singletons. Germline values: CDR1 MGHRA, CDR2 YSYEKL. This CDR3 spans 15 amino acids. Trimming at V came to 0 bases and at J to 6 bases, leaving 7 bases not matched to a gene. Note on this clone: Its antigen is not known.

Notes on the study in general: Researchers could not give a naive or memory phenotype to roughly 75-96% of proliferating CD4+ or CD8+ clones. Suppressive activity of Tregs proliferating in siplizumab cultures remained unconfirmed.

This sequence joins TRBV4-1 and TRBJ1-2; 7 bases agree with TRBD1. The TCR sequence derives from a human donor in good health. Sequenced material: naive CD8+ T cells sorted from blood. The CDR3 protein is CASSQESRGGDGYTF. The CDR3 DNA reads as TGCGCCAGCAGCCAAGAATCAAGAGGGGGCGATGGCTACACCTTC.